This TCR beta chain was obtained from a study of shared clonotypes between healthy human individuals. Study-wide results and limits: Blood was the only sampled material, and tissue repertoires likely differ. Approximately 5% of naive CD4 clonotypes were shared across several donors.

Naive CD8 populations comprised CD45RO-negative cells positively selected for CCR7, excluding terminally differentiated effector memory CD45RA+ cells. Each cell subset's genomic DNA was divided evenly among several immunoSEQ plates. Profiling relied on immunoSEQ multiplex PCR, and the TCRdb table lists in-frame clones only, not all of them. The profile covers around 610,000 clones, with about 96% appearing a single time and less than 0.13% taken by the ten largest. The CDR3 runs 15 residues. V lost 7 bases to trimming and J lost 0 bases, with 14 bases between them. CDR1 is MNHEY and CDR2 is SMNVEV in the germline V gene (reference sequence). This clone appeared a single time. Its target is not known.

This TCR was recovered from a woman between 25 and 40 years old in good health. The chain employs TRBV27 and TRBJ2-3, with D perhaps TRBD1 (5 bases). The specimen sequenced was naive CD8+ T cells sorted from blood. This CDR3 is CASTSGADSTDTQYF. The CDR3 nucleotides are TGTGCCAGCACCTCTGGGGCAGATAGCACAGATACGCAGTATTTT.